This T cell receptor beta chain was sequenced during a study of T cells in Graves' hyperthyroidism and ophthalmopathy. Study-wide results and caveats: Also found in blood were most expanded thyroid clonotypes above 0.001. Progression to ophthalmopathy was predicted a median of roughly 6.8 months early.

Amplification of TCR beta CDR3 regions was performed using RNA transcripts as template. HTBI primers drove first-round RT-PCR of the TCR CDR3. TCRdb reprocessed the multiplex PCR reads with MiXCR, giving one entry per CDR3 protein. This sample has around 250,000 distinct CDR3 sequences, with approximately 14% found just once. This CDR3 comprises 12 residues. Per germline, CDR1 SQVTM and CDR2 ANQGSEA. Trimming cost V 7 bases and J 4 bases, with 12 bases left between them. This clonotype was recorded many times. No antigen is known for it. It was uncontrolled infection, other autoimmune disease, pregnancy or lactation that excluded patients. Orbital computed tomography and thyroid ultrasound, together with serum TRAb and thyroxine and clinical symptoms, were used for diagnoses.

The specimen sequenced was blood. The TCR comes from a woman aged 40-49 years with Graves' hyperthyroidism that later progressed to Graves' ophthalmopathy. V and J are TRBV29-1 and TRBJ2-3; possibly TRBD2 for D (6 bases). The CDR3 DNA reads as TGCAGCGAACGGAGGGTCGCAGATACGCAGTATTTT. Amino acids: CSERRVADTQYF.